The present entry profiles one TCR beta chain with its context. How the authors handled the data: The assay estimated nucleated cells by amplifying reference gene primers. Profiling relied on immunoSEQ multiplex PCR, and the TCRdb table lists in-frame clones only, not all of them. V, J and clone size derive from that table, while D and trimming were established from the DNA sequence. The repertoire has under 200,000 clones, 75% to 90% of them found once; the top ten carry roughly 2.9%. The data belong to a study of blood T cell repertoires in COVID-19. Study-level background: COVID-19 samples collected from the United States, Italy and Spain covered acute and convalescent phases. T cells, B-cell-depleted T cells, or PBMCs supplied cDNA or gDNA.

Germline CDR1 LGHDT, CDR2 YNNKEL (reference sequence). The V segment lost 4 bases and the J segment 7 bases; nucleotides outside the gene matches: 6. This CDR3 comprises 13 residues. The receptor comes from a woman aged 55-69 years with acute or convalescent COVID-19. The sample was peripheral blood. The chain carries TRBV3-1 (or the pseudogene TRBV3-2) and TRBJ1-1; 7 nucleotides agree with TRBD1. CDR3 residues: CASSPTGVGEAFF. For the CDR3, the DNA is TGTGCCAGCAGCCCTACAGGGGTGGGTGAAGCTTTCTTT.